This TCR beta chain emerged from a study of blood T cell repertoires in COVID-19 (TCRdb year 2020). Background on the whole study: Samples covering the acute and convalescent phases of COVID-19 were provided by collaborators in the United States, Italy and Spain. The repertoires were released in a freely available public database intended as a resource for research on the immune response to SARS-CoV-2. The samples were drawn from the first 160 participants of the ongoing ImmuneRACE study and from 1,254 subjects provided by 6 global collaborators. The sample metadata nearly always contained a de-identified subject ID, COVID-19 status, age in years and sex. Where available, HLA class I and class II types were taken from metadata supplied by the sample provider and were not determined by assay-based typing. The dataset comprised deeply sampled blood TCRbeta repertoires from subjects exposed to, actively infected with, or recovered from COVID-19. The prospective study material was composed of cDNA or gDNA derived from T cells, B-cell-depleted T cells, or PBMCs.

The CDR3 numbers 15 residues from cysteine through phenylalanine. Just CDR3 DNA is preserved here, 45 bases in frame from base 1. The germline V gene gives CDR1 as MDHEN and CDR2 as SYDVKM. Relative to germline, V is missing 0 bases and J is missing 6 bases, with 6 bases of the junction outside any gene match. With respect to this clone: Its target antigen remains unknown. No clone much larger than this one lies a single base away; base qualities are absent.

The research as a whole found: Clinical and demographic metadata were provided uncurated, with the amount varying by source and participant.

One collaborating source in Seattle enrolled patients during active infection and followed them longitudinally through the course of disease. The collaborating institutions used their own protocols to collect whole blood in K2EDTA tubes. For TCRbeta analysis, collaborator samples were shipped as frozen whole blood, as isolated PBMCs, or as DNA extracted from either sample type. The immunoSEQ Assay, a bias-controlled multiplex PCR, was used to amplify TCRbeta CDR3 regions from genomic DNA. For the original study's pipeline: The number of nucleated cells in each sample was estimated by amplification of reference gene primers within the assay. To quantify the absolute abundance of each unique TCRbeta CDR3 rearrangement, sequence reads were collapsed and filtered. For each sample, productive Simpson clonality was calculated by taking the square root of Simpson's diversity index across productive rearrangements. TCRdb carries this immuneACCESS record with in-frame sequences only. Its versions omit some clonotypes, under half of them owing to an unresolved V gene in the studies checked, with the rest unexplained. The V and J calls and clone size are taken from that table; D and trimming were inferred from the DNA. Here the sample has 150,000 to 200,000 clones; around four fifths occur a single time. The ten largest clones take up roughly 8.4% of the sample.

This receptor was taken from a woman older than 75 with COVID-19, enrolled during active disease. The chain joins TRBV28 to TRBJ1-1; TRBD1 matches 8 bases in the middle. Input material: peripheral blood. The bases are TGTGCCAGCAGTTTATGGGACAGGGAGGGAGCTGAAGCTTTCTTT. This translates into CASSLWDREGAEAFF.